One and the same sample provided the 24 T cell receptor beta chains below, sequenced in a study of OX40 agonist ivuxolimab in advanced cancers. Produced via immunoSEQ multiplex PCR; TCRdb's table is partial and in-frame only. The repertoire holds 57,000 or so clones, 85% seen once, with 2.8% in the top ten. The sequences come from CD4+ or CD8+ T cells sorted from blood, collected in a trial of the OX40 agonist ivuxolimab. The source is an adult with an advanced solid tumor such as melanoma, head and neck, liver or kidney cancer.

The chain employs TRBV11-2 and TRBJ2-1; 8 bases match TRBD2. The junction had 10 bases not matched to a gene; V was cut back by 6 bases and J by 9 bases. The CDR3 extends over 14 amino acids. Germline V gene sequence: CDR1 SGHAT, CDR2 FQNNGV. DNA of the CDR3: TGTGCCAGCAGGAATACGGGAGGGCCCAGTGAGCAGTTCTTC. Translation gives CASRNTGGPSEQFF.

This clone was counted many times. The V and J genes are TRBV4-1 and TRBJ1-6; D is uncertain. V dropped 1 base and J dropped 7 bases, with 5 bases sitting between them. Germline CDR1 and CDR2: MGHRA and YSYEKL. The CDR3 runs 13 residues. This CDR3 is CASSQALNSPLHF. CDR3 DNA: TGCGCCAGCAGCCAAGCACTCAATTCACCCCTCCACTTT.

For this clone: Mismatch with germline at one junction end may stem from a read error. CDR3 sequence reads: CSAPLEPLFLF. CDR3 nucleotide sequence: TGCAGTGCTCCCCTCGAGCCTTTATTCCTCTTC. The rearrangement links TRBV20-1 to TRBJ1-2; no definite D call. The germline V gene encodes CDR1 DFQATT and CDR2 SNEGSKA (reference sequence). The CDR3 contains 11 residues.

This clone was picked up one time. The J gene is TRBJ1-1, the V gene TRBV5-4; the match to TRBD1 covers 9 bases. Germline V gives CDR1 SGHNT, CDR2 YYREEE (reference sequence). The CDR3 loop spans 15 amino acids. J lost 6 bases, V lost 4 bases, and 10 bases had no gene match. CDR3 in DNA: TGTGCCAGCAGCCTCTCGGGACAGGGCTACCCTGAAGCTTTCTTT. Its translation is CASSLSGQGYPEAFF.

This chain links TRBV5-4 with TRBJ1-2, with D possibly TRBD1 on 6 matching bases. Germline CDR1 SGHNT, CDR2 YYREEE (reference sequence). This CDR3 is built from 13 residues. Trimming cost V 4 bases and J 7 bases, with 14 bases left between them. CDR3 in amino acids: CASSGGRESGYTF. CDR3 DNA: TGTGCCAGCAGCGGGGGGCGTGAAAGTGGCTACACCTTC.

V usage is TRBV11-3 and J usage is TRBJ2-1; TRBD1 matches 7 bases. The CDR3 loop spans 16 amino acids. V shed 1 base, J shed 8 bases, and the junction held 11 bases outside the gene matches. CDR1 SGHNT and CDR2 YENEEA come from the germline V gene. CDR3 sequence (DNA): TGTGCCAGCAGCTTAGGACAGGGAAGAGGAGGCGATGAGCAGTTCTTC. This translates into CASSLGQGRGGDEQFF.

The chain employs TRBV6-1 and TRBJ2-1; no clear D. Germline V gene lookup returns CDR1 MNHNS and CDR2 SASEGT. The CDR3 is made up of 15 amino acids. Trimming shortened V by 6 bases and J by 5 bases, and 17 bases separated the two germline ends. CDR3 amino acids: CASRTDRIENNEQFF. CDR3 coding DNA: TGTGCCAGCAGAACAGACCGAATCGAAAACAATGAGCAGTTCTTC.

In DNA, the CDR3 is TGTGCCAGCAGCCCCCGGGACAGGAATTACAATGAGCAGTTCTTC. Protein product: CASSPRDRNYNEQFF. This chain uses TRBV11-2 with TRBJ2-1, with 8 bases lining up with TRBD1. V lost 5 bases to trimming and J lost 4 bases; unmatched junction nucleotides: 7. Looked up from germline, CDR1 is SGHAT and CDR2 is FQNNGV. The CDR3 is 15 residues long.

The V gene is TRBV18, the J gene TRBJ2-5; 10 nucleotides line up with TRBD1. The germline gives CDR1 KGHSH, CDR2 LQKENI. The CDR3 runs 16 residues. V lost 3 bases, J lost 2 bases, and 6 bases stayed unmatched. CDR3: CASSPFGQGVQETQYF. CDR3 bases: TGTGCCAGCTCACCCTTCGGACAGGGGGTTCAAGAGACCCAGTACTTC.

This chain uses TRBV6-5 with TRBJ1-6; D is perhaps TRBD1 (6 bases). Trimming removed 2 bases from V and 9 bases from J, with 14 bases in between. The CDR3 sequence is 15 residues long. The V gene's germline CDR1 is MNHEY and CDR2 SVGAGI. The CDR3 loop is CASSYRPGGVSPLHF. The CDR3 nucleotides are TGTGCCAGCAGTTACCGGCCTGGGGGCGTTTCACCCCTCCACTTT.

This chain uses TRBV11-1 with TRBJ2-7; TRBD2 might be the D (5 bases). The CDR3 has 13 amino acids. V lost 3 bases, J lost 2 bases, and 8 bases lay in between. Looked up from germline, CDR1 is SGHAT and CDR2 is FQDESV (reference sequence). This chain's CDR3 is CASSFGRTYEQYF. The CDR3 DNA sequence: TGTGCCAGCAGCTTTGGGAGAACCTACGAGCAGTACTTC.

The gene calls are TRBV7-9 and TRBJ1-1; 7 positions agree with TRBD1. Germline V gene sequence: CDR1 SEHNR, CDR2 FQNEAQ (reference sequence). CDR3 length equals 16 residues. The junction had 12 bases not matched to a gene; V was cut back by 6 bases and J by 2 bases. The CDR3 here is CASRATRQGVNTEAFF. In DNA, the CDR3 is TGTGCCAGCAGGGCCACAAGACAGGGAGTTAACACTGAAGCTTTCTTT.

This clone turned up a few times. This chain connects TRBV7-9 to TRBJ2-3; TRBD2 matches 7 bases. The V gene's germline CDR1 is SEHNR and CDR2 FQNEAQ (reference sequence). After removal of 2 bases from V and 9 bases from J, the junction contained 2 bases not matched to a gene. CDR3 length equals 12 residues. CDR3 amino acids: CASSLSGVTQYF. The CDR3 DNA reads TGTGCCAGCAGCTTAAGCGGGGTCACGCAGTATTTT.

This sequence joins TRBV7-6 and TRBJ2-5; D is uncertain. Germline values: CDR1 SGHVS, CDR2 FNYEAQ. V gave up 5 bases and J gave up 2 bases, with 9 bases separating them. The length of the CDR3 is 13 residues. As DNA, the CDR3 is TGTGCCAGCAGCCGAGTCCGGCAAGAGACCCAGTACTTC. Amino acids: CASSRVRQETQYF.

The chain combines TRBV9 with TRBJ2-7; D is perhaps TRBD2 (5 bases). The CDR3 runs 13 residues. Deletions cut 3 bases from V and 5 bases from J, with 12 bases between. Germline-derived CDR1 and CDR2 are SGDLS and YYNGEE. This chain's CDR3 is CASSGRGSDEQYF. In DNA form, the CDR3 reads TGTGCCAGCAGCGGTCGCGGGTCTGACGAGCAGTACTTC.

V usage is TRBV27 and J usage is TRBJ2-1, with TRBD2 matching over 9 bases. Germline V CDR1 and CDR2: MNHEY, SMNVEV (reference sequence). The trim removed 3 bases at V and 2 bases at J, leaving 5 bases unmatched. The CDR3 sequence is 16 residues long. The CDR3 here is CASSFPASGAYNEQFF. For the CDR3, the DNA is TGTGCCAGCAGTTTTCCAGCTAGCGGGGCCTACAATGAGCAGTTCTTC.

The J gene is TRBJ1-1, the V gene TRBV5-4; D uncertain. The CDR3 has 13 residues. V gave up 1 base and J gave up 3 bases, with 7 bases separating them. CDR1 is SGHNT and CDR2 is YYREEE in the germline V gene (reference sequence). DNA of the CDR3: TGTGCCAGCAGCTTGTCGAGGGACACTGAAGCTTTCTTT. This translates into CASSLSRDTEAFF.

The chain has TRBV19 and TRBJ2-1; D may be TRBD1 (5 bases). V lost 6 bases to trimming and J lost 3 bases, with 9 bases between them. Germline V CDR1 and CDR2: LNHDA, SQIVND (reference sequence). The CDR3 consists of 13 residues. Here the CDR3 DNA reads TGTGCCAGTAGACTGGACAACTACAATGAGCAGTTCTTC. This codes for CASRLDNYNEQFF.

The DNA of the CDR3 is TGTGCCAGCAGCGTAGCGGGGGGGTCAGGGGAGCTGTTTTTT. It translates to CASSVAGGSGELFF. V gene TRBV9 combines with J gene TRBJ2-2; TRBD2 agrees at 8 bases. Germline V CDR1 and CDR2: SGDLS, YYNGEE. CDR3 size: 14 residues. Losses at the gene ends were 0 bases for V and 8 bases for J; bases not matched to a gene: 3.

The chain links TRBV6-1 to TRBJ1-5; no definite D call. The CDR3 loop spans 17 amino acids. Trimming cost V 4 bases and J 7 bases, with 23 bases left between them. Germline values: CDR1 MNHNS, CDR2 SASEGT. CDR3 loop: CASSVFTQADLRQPQHF. DNA for the CDR3: TGTGCCAGCAGTGTCTTTACACAAGCGGATCTAAGGCAGCCCCAGCATTTT.

This chain joins TRBV2 and TRBJ1-2; D gene ambiguous. The CDR3 length is 14 residues. Germline CDR1 reads SNHLY; CDR2 reads FYNNEI. Trimming removed 11 bases at V and 2 bases at J, with 18 bases between. The CDR3 is CAGSSRGYNYGYTF. CDR3 in DNA: TGTGCCGGTTCTTCTAGAGGGTACAACTATGGCTACACCTTC.

The CDR3 spells CASSLKGSSGGYTF. The CDR3 DNA sequence: TGTGCCAGCAGTTTGAAGGGGAGCTCGGGGGGCTACACCTTC. This chain links TRBV27 with TRBJ1-2; TRBD1 might be the D (5 bases). V was shortened by 3 bases and J by 8 bases, with 16 bases between the two germline ends. The germline V gene has CDR1 MNHEY and CDR2 SMNVEV (reference sequence). The CDR3 is 14 amino acids.

This chain connects TRBV7-2 to TRBJ1-1; 7 bases are shared with TRBD1. V shed 6 bases and J 3 bases; nucleotides not matched to a gene: 10. This CDR3 has 15 amino acids. Per germline, CDR1 SGHTA and CDR2 FQGNSA. The CDR3 sequence is CASRADRVGHTEAFF. The CDR3 nucleotides read TGTGCCAGCAGGGCAGACAGGGTGGGGCACACTGAAGCTTTCTTT.

This clone has a single count. V is TRBV25-1 and J is TRBJ2-7, with D uncertain. The CDR3 covers 14 residues. Germline V CDR1 and CDR2: MGHDK, SYGVNS. The V end was cut by 1 base, the J end by 2 bases, with 9 bases between. The CDR3 DNA reads as TGTGCCAGCAGTGAATCGGCCAGGACCTACGAGCAGTACTTC. Protein product: CASSESARTYEQYF.